The 7 T cell receptor beta chains below come from one sample, sequenced in a study of blood T cell repertoires in COVID-19. Assay: immunoSEQ multiplex PCR; the TCRdb copy retains only in-frame clones and omits some. The sample has around 150,000 clones, 75% to 90% seen once. What was sequenced was PBMCs or T cells enriched from blood (not recorded which). The receptors stem from a man in his 70s who had been exposed to COVID-19.

This clone appeared once. The rearrangement links TRBV6-5 to TRBJ1-5; TRBD1 matches at 8 bases. Germline CDR1 reads MNHEY; CDR2 reads SVGAGI. The junction had 6 bases not matched to a gene; V was cut back by 5 bases and J by 3 bases. The CDR3 is made up of 15 amino acids. The DNA for the CDR3 is TGTGCCAGCAGTCCGGGGACAGGTTTCAATCAGCCCCAGCATTTT. As protein: CASSPGTGFNQPQHF.

The chain couples TRBV7-2 to TRBJ1-2; D might be TRBD1 (5 bases). V lost 5 bases and J 4 bases, leaving 14 bases between the germline ends. The CDR3 covers 14 residues. CDR1 and CDR2 (germline): SGHTA, FQGNSA. The CDR3 DNA is TGTGCCAGCAGCCCTGGGGCAAGTATCTATGGCTACACCTTC. Its translation: CASSPGASIYGYTF.

V and J are TRBV5-1 and TRBJ2-2; the match to TRBD2 covers 14 bases. With V trimmed by 4 bases and J by 7 bases, 9 bases remained unmatched. The length of the CDR3 is 17 residues. The germline gives CDR1 SGHRS, CDR2 YFSETQ. The CDR3 bases are TGCGCCAGCAGCCGACCCGGACTAGCGGGAGGAGGCGGGGAGCTGTTTTTT. Amino acid sequence: CASSRPGLAGGGGELFF.

Here the CDR3 DNA reads TGTGCCAGTAGTGGGACAGGGTCTCAGCCCCAGCATTTT. This sequence encodes CASSGTGSQPQHF. V and J are TRBV19 and TRBJ1-5; TRBD1 matches 9 bases. The germline CDR1 and CDR2 sequences are LNHDA and SQIVND (reference sequence). The ends lost 5 bases at V and 6 bases at J; junction bases unmatched: 2. CDR3 length: 13 residues. Based on the CDR3 plus reference TRBV19 and TRBJ1-5, the full variable domain is DGGITQSPKYLFRKEGQNVTLSCEQNLNHDAMYWYRQDPGQGLRLIYYSQIVNDFQKGDIAEGYSVSREKKESFPLTVTSAQKNPTAFYLCASSGTGSQPQHFGDGTRLSIL.

The chain couples TRBV2 to TRBJ1-1; D call uncertain. Germline-derived CDR1 and CDR2 are SNHLY and FYNNEI. The CDR3 sequence is 14 residues long. Trimming shortened V by 10 bases and J by 4 bases, and 19 bases separated the two germline ends. In DNA form, the CDR3 reads TGTGCCACTCAACGGGTGGCCCGGGGCACTGAAGCTTTCTTT. Its translation is CATQRVARGTEAFF.

The chain is built from TRBV30 and TRBJ2-7; 9 bases map to TRBD1. CDR3 length: 13 amino acids. V lost 1 base, J lost 9 bases, and 7 bases stayed unmatched. Germline V gene data show CDR1 as GTSNPN and CDR2 as SVGIG (reference sequence). CDR3 DNA sequence: TGTGCCTGGAGTGAAGGGGGACAGGGCCGGCAGTACTTC. Translating gives CAWSEGGQGRQYF.

The chain has TRBV15 and TRBJ2-2; the match to TRBD1 covers 9 bases. V was pared by 5 bases and J by 3 bases, with 10 bases of the junction left unmatched. The CDR3 covers 17 residues. Germline CDR1 is LNHNV and CDR2 is YYDKDF (reference sequence). CDR3 in DNA: TGTGCCACCAGCGGGGGGACAGGGAGGCCCGACACCGGGGAGCTGTTTTTT. Translating gives CATSGGTGRPDTGELFF.